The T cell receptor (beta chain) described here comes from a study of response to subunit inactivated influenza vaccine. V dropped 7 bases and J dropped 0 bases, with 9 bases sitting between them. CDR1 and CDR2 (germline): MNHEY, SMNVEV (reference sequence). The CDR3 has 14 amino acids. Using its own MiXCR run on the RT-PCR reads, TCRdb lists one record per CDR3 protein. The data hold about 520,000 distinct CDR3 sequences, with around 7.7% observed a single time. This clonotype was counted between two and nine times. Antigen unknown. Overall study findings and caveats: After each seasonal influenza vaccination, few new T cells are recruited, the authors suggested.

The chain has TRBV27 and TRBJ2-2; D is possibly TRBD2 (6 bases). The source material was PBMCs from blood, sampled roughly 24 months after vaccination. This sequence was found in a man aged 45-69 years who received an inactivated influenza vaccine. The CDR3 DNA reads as TGTGCCAGCATGCGCGGGACGAACACCGGGGAGCTGTTTTTT. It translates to CASMRGTNTGELFF.